This T cell receptor (beta chain) appears in the sequencing data of a study of blood T cells in healthy people across ages. Regarding the study as a whole: Higher diversity and more naive CD4+ cells were features of long-lived donors, compared to aged donors.

Notes on this clonotype: Its antigen is as yet unknown.

Using a J-beta primer mix together with a sample-barcoded 5' primer, a second PCR was run for roughly 7 to 12 cycles. MiXCR, run by TCRdb on the 5' RACE reads, gives a single entry per CDR3 protein. The sample contains about 1.5 million distinct CDR3 sequences, less than 45% of which appear only once. The TCR was taken from a woman between 18 and 29 years old in good health. The sequencing input was blood.

CDR3 amino acids: CASSFFRDRGLSSYNEQFF. DNA of the CDR3: TGTGCCAGCAGCTTCTTCCGGGACAGGGGCCTAAGCTCCTACAATGAGCAGTTCTTC. This chain connects TRBV11-1 to TRBJ2-1; 10 nucleotides match TRBD1. The CDR3 is 19 amino acids. J was trimmed by 0 bases and V by 3 bases; bases with no gene match: 11. The germline V gene encodes CDR1 SGHAT and CDR2 FQDESV (reference sequence).